The clone carrying this T cell receptor beta chain was recorded once. Its matching antigen is unknown. Since all of the isolated RNA was reverse transcribed, expressed TCRB transcripts were what got sequenced. Here immunoSEQ multiplex PCR was the method, and the copy in TCRdb shows in-frame clones only, minus some. The sample lists about 240,000 clones; roughly 13% were seen once. The CDR3 spans 14 residues. Germline values: CDR1 KGHSH, CDR2 LQKENI. The V end lost 4 bases, the J end lost 1 base, and 11 bases lay between the germline ends. The data were taken from a study of beta chain features in type 1 diabetes. Overall study context: Over all samples combined, about 99,000,000 sorted cells were examined.

Overall study findings and caveats: Shorter TCRB CDR3s, moderately but significantly so, marked every one of the four CD4+ subsets in Type 1 diabetes patients. TCRB repertoires of naive, central memory and Treg cells appeared more similar among patients than among healthy donors.

The sample consisted of naive CD4+ T cells from blood. The chain recombines TRBV18 with TRBJ2-7; a possible D gene is TRBD1 (6 bases). The receptor was isolated from a man aged 25-40 years with type 1 diabetes. CDR3 sequence reads: CASSLSTGSYEQYF. The CDR3 bases are TGTGCCAGCTCACTATCCACAGGGTCCTACGAGCAGTACTTC. Variable domain in full (rest from reference TRBV18 and TRBJ2-7): NAGVMQNPRHLVRRRGQEARLRCSPMKGHSHVYWYRQLPEEGLKFMVYLQKENIIDESGMPKERFSAEFPKEGPSILRIQQVVRGDSAAYFCASSLSTGSYEQYFGPGTRLTVT.